This TCR beta chain was profiled in a study of T-cell memory formation after mild COVID-19. Study-wide results and limits: Within pre-infection memory, some responding clones were found, suggesting cross-reactive memory joined.

Trimming removed 9 bases from V and 2 bases from J; junction bases left unmatched: 7. Per the germline V gene, CDR1 is SGHRS and CDR2 is YFSETQ. The CDR3 spans 14 residues. With respect to this clonotype: Its antigen is not identified.

Using its own MiXCR run on the 5' RACE reads, TCRdb lists one record per CDR3 protein. The data hold 470,000 or so distinct CDR3 sequences, with roughly 18% observed a single time. The source of this sequence is a man younger than 35 who had mild COVID-19 (a few samples of this study predate the infection). Cell type and time point are not known. The gene calls are TRBV5-1 and TRBJ2-2, with TRBD2 matching 7 bases. What was sequenced was PBMCs or a T cell subset sorted from them (not recorded which). The CDR3 spells CATARDYNTGELFF. The CDR3 region has the DNA TGCGCCACAGCCCGGGACTACAACACCGGGGAGCTGTTTTTT.